This T cell receptor (beta chain) was observed in a study of type 1 and type 2 diabetes patients. Other autoimmune diseases and infections within the past four weeks excluded donors. Genomic DNA was the PCR template. Multiplex PCR with 30 forward and 13 reverse primers amplified the TCR beta CDR3. TCRdb processed the multiplex PCR reads anew with MiXCR; each CDR3 protein has one entry. Here the sample spans 250,000 or so distinct CDR3 sequences, roughly 48% being singletons. The V end was cut by 4 bases, the J end by 3 bases, with 16 bases between. The CDR3 runs 15 residues. CDR1 and CDR2 from the germline V gene are SGHRS and YFSETQ.

Sequenced sample: peripheral blood mononuclear cells (PBMCs). J is TRBJ2-5 and V is TRBV5-1, with a weak D call TRBD2 (6 bases). The receptor was isolated from a man between 18 and 29 years old with type 2 diabetes. CDR3 loop: CASSPRLAQEETQYF. As DNA, the CDR3 is TGCGCCAGCAGCCCAAGGCTAGCGCAGGAAGAGACCCAGTACTTC.